What follows are 2 T cell receptor beta chains derived from one specimen sequenced in a study of beta chain features in type 1 diabetes. Of the isolated RNA, all was reverse transcribed, and so the sequenced material was expressed TCRB transcripts. Assay used: immunoSEQ multiplex PCR; TCRdb lists only in-frame clones, some missing. The sample records a few hundred thousand clones, about 15% being singletons. Study-wide findings and caveats: Among patients with Type 1 diabetes, TCRB CDR3s were moderately but significantly shorter in every one of the four CD4+ subsets.

Their antigen targets remain unknown. The sample was naive CD4+ T cells from blood. These receptors originate from a man younger than 35 with type 1 diabetes.

In its sample, this clone was seen a few times. The genes are TRBV5-1 and TRBJ1-5; D is ambiguous. The V end was cut by 4 bases, the J end by 10 bases, with 21 bases between. CDR1 is SGHRS, CDR2 YFSETQ, per germline. This CDR3 has 15 residues. The CDR3 DNA reads as TGCGCCAGCAGCCCGGGAGGGCGGGCGGGAGGTCCCCAGCATTTT. Protein sequence: CASSPGGRAGGPQHF.

This sequence joins TRBV29-1 and TRBJ1-6, with 7 bases lining up with TRBD1. The ends lost 5 bases at V and 7 bases at J; junction bases unmatched: 8. There are 14 residues in the CDR3. Germline V lookup: CDR1 SQVTM, CDR2 ANQGSEA. Here the CDR3 reads CSVSSGTANSPLHF. The CDR3 bases are TGCAGCGTTTCTTCCGGGACAGCAAATTCACCCCTCCACTTT.